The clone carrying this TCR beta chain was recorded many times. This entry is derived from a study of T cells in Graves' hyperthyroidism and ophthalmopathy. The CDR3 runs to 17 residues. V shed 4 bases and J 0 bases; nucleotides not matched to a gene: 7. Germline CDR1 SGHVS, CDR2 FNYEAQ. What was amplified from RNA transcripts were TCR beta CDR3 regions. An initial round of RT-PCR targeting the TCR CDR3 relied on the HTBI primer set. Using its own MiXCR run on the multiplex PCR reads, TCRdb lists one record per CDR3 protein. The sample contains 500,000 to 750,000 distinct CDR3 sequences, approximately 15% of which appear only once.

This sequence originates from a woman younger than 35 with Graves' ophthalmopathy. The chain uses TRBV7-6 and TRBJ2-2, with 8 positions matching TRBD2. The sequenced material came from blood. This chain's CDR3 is CASSSWVSGANTGELFF. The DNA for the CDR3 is TGTGCCAGCAGCTCCTGGGTTAGCGGGGCGAACACCGGGGAGCTGTTTTTT.